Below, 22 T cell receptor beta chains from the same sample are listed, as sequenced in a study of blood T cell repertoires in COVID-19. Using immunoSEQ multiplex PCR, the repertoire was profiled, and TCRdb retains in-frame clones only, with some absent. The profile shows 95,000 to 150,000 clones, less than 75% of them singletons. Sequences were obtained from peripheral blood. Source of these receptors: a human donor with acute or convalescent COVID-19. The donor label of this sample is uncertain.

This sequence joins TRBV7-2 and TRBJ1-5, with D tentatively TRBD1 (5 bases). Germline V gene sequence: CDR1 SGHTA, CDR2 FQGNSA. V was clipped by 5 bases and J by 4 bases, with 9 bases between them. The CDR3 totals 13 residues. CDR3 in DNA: TGTGCCAGCAGCATGACAGCAAATCAGCCCCAGCATTTT. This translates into CASSMTANQPQHF. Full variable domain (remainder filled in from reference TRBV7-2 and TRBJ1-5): GAGVSQSPSNKVTEKGKDVELRCDPISGHTALYWYRQSLGQGLEFLIYFQGNSAPDKSGLPSDRFSAERTGGSVSTLTIQRTQQEDSAVYLCASSMTANQPQHFGDGTRLSIL.

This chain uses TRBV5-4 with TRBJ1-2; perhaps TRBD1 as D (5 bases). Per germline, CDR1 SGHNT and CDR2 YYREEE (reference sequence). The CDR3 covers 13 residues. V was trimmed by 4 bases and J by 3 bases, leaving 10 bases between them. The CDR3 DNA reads TGTGCCAGCAGCCCCTCCAGGGACTATGGCTACACCTTC. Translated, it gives CASSPSRDYGYTF.

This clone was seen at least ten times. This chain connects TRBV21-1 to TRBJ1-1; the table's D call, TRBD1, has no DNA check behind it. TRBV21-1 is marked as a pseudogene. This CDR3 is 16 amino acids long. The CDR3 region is CASSKEHRPRNTEAFF. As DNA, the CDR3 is TGTGCCAGCAGCAAAGAACACAGGCCGCGGAACACTGAAGCTTTCTTT.

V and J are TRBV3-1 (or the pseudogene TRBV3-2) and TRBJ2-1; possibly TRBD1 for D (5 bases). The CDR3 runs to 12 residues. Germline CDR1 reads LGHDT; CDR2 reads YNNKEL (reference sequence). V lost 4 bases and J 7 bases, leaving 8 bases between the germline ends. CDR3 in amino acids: CASSRRQNEQFF. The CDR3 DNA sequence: TGTGCCAGCAGCCGCAGACAGAATGAGCAGTTCTTC.

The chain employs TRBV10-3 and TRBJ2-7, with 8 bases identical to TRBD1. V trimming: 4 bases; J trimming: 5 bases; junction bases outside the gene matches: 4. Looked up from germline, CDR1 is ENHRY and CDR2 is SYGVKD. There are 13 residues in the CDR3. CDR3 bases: TGTGCCATCAGTGTCAGGGGGCAGGACGAGCAGTACGTC. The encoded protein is CAISVRGQDEQYV.

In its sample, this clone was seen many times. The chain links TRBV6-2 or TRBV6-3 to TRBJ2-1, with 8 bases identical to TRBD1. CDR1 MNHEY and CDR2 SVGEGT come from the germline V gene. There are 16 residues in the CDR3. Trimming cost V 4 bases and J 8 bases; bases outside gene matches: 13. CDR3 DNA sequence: TGTGCCAGCAGTTCGTTACTCAGGGGGCTAGGCGATGAGCAGTTCTTC. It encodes CASSSLLRGLGDEQFF.

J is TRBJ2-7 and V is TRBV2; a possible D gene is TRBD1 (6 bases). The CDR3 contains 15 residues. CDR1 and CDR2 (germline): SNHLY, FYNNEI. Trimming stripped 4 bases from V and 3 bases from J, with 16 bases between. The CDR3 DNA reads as TGTGCCAGCAGTGGGGCAGGGTGGGGGCTCTACGAGCAGTACTTC. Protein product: CASSGAGWGLYEQYF.

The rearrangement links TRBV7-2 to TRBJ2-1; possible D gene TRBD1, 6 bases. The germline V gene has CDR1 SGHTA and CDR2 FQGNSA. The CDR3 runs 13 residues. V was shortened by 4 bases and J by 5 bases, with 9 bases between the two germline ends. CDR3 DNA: TGTGCCAGCAGCTGGGGGCCCAACAATGAGCAGTTCTTC. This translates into CASSWGPNNEQFF.

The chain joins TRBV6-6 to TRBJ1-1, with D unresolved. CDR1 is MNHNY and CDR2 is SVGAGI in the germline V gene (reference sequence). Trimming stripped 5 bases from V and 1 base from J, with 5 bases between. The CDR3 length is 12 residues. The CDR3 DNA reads TGTGCCAGCAGTCGGGCGAACACTGAAGCTTTCTTT. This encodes CASSRANTEAFF.

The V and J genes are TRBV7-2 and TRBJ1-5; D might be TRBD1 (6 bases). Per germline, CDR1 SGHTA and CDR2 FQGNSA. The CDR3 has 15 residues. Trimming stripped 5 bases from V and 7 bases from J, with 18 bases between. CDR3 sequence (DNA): TGTGCCAGCAGCACCCAGTACAGGGCTGGGCAGCCCCAGCATTTT. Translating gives CASSTQYRAGQPQHF.

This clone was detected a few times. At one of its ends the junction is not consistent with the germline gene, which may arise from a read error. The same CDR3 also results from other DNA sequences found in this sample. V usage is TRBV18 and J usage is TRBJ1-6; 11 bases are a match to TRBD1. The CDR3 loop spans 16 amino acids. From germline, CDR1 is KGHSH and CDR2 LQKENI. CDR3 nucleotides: TGTGCCAGCTCGCCACTGCCGGGACAGGGGGATTCACCCCTCCACTTT. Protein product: CASSPLPGQGDSPLHF.

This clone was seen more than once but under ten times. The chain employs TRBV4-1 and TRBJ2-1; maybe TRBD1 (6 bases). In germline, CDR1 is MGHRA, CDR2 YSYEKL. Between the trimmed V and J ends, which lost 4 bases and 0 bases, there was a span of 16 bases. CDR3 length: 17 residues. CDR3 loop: CASSPPWGQSSYNEQFF. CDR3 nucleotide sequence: TGCGCCAGCAGCCCCCCTTGGGGGCAGAGCTCCTACAATGAGCAGTTCTTC.

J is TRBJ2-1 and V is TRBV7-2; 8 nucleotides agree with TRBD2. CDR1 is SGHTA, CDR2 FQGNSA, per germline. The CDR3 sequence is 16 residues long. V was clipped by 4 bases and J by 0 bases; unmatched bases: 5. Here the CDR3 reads CASSSLAGFSYNEQFF. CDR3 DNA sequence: TGTGCCAGCAGCTCCTTAGCGGGGTTCTCCTACAATGAGCAGTTCTTC.

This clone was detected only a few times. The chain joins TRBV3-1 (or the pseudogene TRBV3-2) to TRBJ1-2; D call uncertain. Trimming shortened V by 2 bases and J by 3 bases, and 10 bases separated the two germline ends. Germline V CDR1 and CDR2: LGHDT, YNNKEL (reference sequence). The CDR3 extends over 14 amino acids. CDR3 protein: CASSQLGDDYGYTF. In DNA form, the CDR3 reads TGTGCCAGCAGCCAACTCGGGGATGACTATGGCTACACCTTC.

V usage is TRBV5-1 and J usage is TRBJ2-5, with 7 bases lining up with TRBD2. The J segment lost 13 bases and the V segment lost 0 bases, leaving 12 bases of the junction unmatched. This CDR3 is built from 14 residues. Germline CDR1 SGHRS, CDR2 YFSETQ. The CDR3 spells CASSLGWTRRSGYF. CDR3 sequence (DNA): TGCGCCAGCAGCTTGGGGTGGACTAGAAGGTCCGGGTACTTC.

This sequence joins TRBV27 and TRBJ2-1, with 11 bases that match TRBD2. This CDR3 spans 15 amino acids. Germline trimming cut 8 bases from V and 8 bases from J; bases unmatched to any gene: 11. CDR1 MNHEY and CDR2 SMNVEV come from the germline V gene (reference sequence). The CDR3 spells CASGHHSGGADEQFF. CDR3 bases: TGTGCCAGCGGTCACCATAGCGGGGGGGCCGATGAGCAGTTCTTC.

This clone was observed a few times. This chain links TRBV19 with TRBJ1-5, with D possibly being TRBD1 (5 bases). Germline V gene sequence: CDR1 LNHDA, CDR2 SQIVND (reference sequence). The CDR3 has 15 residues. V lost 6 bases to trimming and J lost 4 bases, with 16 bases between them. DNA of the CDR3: TGTGCCAGTAGGCCCCGGGCGGGGGTAAATCAGCCCCAGCATTTT. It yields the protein CASRPRAGVNQPQHF.

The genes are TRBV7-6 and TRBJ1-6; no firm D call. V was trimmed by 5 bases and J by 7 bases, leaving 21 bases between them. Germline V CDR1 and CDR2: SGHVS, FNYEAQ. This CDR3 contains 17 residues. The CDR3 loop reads CASSLGYPRQKNSPLHF. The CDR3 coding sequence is TGTGCCAGCAGCCTAGGGTATCCGCGACAAAAGAATTCACCCCTCCACTTT.

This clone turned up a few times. The chain's CDR3 is CAIRQDTDTQYF. The CDR3 DNA reads TGTGCCATCAGACAGGACACAGATACGCAGTATTTT. The chain links TRBV10-3 to TRBJ2-3; weak D call: TRBD1 (5 bases). Looked up from germline, CDR1 is ENHRY and CDR2 is SYGVKD. V lost 6 bases and J lost 2, with 6 bases in between. CDR3 length: 12 residues.

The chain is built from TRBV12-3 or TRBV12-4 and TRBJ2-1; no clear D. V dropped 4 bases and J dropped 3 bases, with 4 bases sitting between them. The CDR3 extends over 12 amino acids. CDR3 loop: CASSSFYNEQFF. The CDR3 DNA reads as TGTGCCAGCAGTTCCTTCTACAATGAGCAGTTCTTC.

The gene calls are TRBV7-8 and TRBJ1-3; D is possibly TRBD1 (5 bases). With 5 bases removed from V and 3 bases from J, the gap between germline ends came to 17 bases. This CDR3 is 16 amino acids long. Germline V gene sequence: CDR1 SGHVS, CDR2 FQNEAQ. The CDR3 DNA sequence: TGTGCCAGCAGCCGTGGCCTCGGGGGTCGTGGAAACACCATATATTTT. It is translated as CASSRGLGGRGNTIYF.

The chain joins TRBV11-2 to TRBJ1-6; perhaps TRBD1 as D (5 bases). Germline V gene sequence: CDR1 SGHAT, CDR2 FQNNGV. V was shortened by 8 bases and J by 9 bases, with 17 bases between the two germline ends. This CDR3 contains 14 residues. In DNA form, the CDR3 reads TGTGCCAGCGCCCGCGGAGGGGCAGGTTCACCCCTCCACTTT. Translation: CASARGGAGSPLHF.